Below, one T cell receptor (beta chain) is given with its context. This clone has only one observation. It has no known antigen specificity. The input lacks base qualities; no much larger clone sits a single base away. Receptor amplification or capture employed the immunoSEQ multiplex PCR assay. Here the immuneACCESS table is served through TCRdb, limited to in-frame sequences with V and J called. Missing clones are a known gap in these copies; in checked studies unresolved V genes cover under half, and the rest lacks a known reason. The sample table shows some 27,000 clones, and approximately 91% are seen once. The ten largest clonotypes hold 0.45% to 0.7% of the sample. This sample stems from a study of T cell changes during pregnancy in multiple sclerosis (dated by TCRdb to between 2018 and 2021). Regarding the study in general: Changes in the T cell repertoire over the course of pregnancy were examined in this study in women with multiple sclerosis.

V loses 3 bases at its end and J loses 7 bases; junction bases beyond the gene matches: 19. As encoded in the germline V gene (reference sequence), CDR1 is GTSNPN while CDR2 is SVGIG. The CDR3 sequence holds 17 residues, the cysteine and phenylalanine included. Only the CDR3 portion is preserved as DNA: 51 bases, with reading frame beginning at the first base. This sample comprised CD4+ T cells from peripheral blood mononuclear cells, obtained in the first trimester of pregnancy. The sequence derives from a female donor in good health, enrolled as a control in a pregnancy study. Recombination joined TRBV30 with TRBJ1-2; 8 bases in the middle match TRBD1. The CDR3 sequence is CAWRGGQGSPITSGYTF. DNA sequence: TGTGCCTGGAGAGGCGGACAGGGCAGTCCCATAACTAGTGGCTACACCTTC.